This TCR beta chain derives from a study of radiation and T cells in renal cell carcinoma. Study conclusions and caveats: Compared with controls, irradiated tumors had more, larger dominant CDR3 motifs.

Profiling relied on immunoSEQ multiplex PCR, and the TCRdb table lists in-frame clones only, not all of them. This table has about 12,000 clones, 25% to 35% appearing once. Treatment described: 15 Gy SBRT to primary tumor, nephrectomy 4 weeks later. CDR3 length equals 14 residues. The germline V and J ends were trimmed by 4 bases and 1 base, with 10 bases remaining between them. Germline V gene sequence: CDR1 SGHTA, CDR2 FQGNSA. This clone rates as medium-sized. The antigen remains undetermined. The rearrangement links TRBV7-2 to TRBJ1-2; D is uncertain. The source of this sequence is a man in his sixties with renal cell carcinoma. The starting material was tumor tissue, obtained from a patient whose treatment included radiotherapy and nephrectomy. CDR3 coding DNA: TGTGCCAGCAGCTCAACACTGGATAACTATGGCTACACCTTC. Protein sequence: CASSSTLDNYGYTF. The entire variable domain, with the rest obtained from reference TRBV7-2 and TRBJ1-2, is as follows: GAGVSQSPSNKVTEKGKDVELRCDPISGHTALYWYRQSLGQGLEFLIYFQGNSAPDKSGLPSDRFSAERTGGSVSTLTIQRTQQEDSAVYLCASSSTLDNYGYTFGSGTRLTVV.